The 10 T cell receptor beta chains below come from one sample, sequenced in a study of blood T cell repertoires in COVID-19. The data were produced by immunoSEQ multiplex PCR, yet TCRdb's version contains in-frame clones alone and is incomplete. The repertoire includes 110,000 or so clones, about nine tenths of them detected once, and 7% to 9% sits in the top ten. Specimen: peripheral blood. The receptors were sampled from a human donor in a cohort sampled during active COVID-19.

The genes are TRBV3-1 (or the pseudogene TRBV3-2) and TRBJ1-4; TRBD1 is a possible D gene (6 bases). V lost 4 bases, J lost 6 bases, and 15 bases lay in between. Per germline, CDR1 LGHDT and CDR2 YNNKEL (reference sequence). The CDR3 is 15 amino acids. The CDR3 sequence is CASSRADSPYEKLFF. The CDR3 DNA reads as TGTGCCAGCAGCCGAGCGGACAGCCCTTATGAAAAACTGTTTTTT.

The genes are TRBV3-1 (or the pseudogene TRBV3-2) and TRBJ1-1; the match to TRBD1 covers 11 bases. The CDR3 length is 15 residues. With 3 bases clipped from V and 6 bases from J, the junction kept 6 bases outside the gene matches. Germline CDR1 reads LGHDT; CDR2 reads YNNKEL (reference sequence). CDR3 sequence (DNA): TGTGCCAGCAGCCATGTCGGACAGGGGGCCGCTGAAGCTTTCTTT. Translating it yields CASSHVGQGAAEAFF.

This sequence joins TRBV4-2 and TRBJ2-7; tentative D call: TRBD1 (5 bases). The CDR3 totals 16 residues. In germline, CDR1 is LGHNA, CDR2 YNFKEQ. V was pared by 0 bases and J by 3 bases, with 15 bases between. The CDR3 coding sequence is TGTGCCAGCAGCCAAGATAGGCAGGGCACGGACTACGAGCAGTACTTC. Residues: CASSQDRQGTDYEQYF.

The chain has TRBV3-1 (or the pseudogene TRBV3-2) and TRBJ2-1; a weak D match, TRBD2 (6 bases). Germline CDR1 LGHDT, CDR2 YNNKEL (reference sequence). V lost 1 base and J lost 8, with 9 bases in between. The length of the CDR3 is 13 residues. The DNA of the CDR3 is TGTGCCAGCAGCCAAGGGGACTTGGATGAGCAGTTCTTC. It yields the protein CASSQGDLDEQFF.

This clone was seen a few times. This rearrangement joins TRBV6-5 to TRBJ2-1; possible D gene TRBD2, 5 bases. V was clipped by 5 bases and J by 7 bases, with 12 bases between them. The germline CDR1 and CDR2 sequences are MNHEY and SVGAGI. The CDR3 runs to 13 residues. The CDR3 here is CASSRPPGNEQFF. CDR3 DNA: TGTGCCAGCAGTCGACCCCCGGGGAATGAGCAGTTCTTC.

The J gene is TRBJ2-5, the V gene TRBV18; the match to TRBD1 covers 12 bases. The CDR3 consists of 14 residues. V shed 4 bases and J 5 bases; nucleotides not matched to a gene: 2. Germline V gene sequence: CDR1 KGHSH, CDR2 LQKENI. CDR3 sequence reads: CASSRGQGAETQYF. CDR3 nucleotides: TGTGCCAGCTCACGGGGACAGGGGGCCGAGACCCAGTACTTC.

The chain has TRBV15 and TRBJ2-2; maybe TRBD2 (6 bases). This CDR3 has 15 amino acids. The V and J ends lost 3 bases and 6 bases respectively, with 14 bases between them. Germline V lookup: CDR1 LNHNV, CDR2 YYDKDF (reference sequence). CDR3 nucleotides: TGTGCCACCAGCAGGGATATTAGCGGTTCCGGGGAGCTGTTTTTT. This encodes CATSRDISGSGELFF.

The rearrangement joins TRBV10-1 to TRBJ1-2, with 8 bases identical to TRBD1. The junction had 7 bases not matched to a gene; V was cut back by 6 bases and J by 4 bases. The CDR3 has 14 residues. Per germline, CDR1 WNHNN and CDR2 SYGVQD (reference sequence). CDR3 bases: TGCGCCAGCAGCCCCGGACAGGGACGCTATGGCTACACCTTC. Translation: CASSPGQGRYGYTF.

The chain combines TRBV27 with TRBJ2-2; D may be TRBD2 (6 bases). V was trimmed by 4 bases and J by 6 bases, leaving 21 bases between them. Germline CDR1 and CDR2: MNHEY and SMNVEV (reference sequence). The CDR3 contains 17 residues. The CDR3 region has the DNA TGTGCCAGCAGTTACACGCCGGGCGGGATATCACCCGGGGAGCTGTTTTTT. This codes for CASSYTPGGISPGELFF.

This clone was detected only once. The rearrangement links TRBV28 to TRBJ2-7; TRBD2 matches at 7 bases. CDR1 and CDR2 (germline): MDHEN, SYDVKM. V was clipped by 4 bases and J by 0 bases; unmatched bases: 6. The CDR3 spans 15 residues. CDR3 residues: CASSSLARSSYEQYF. DNA for the CDR3: TGTGCCAGCAGTTCACTAGCGAGGAGCTCCTACGAGCAGTACTTC.